The entry below gives a single T cell receptor (beta chain) sequence along with its context. Its antigen is as yet unknown. The CDR3 is cut off 3 residues early in the read; its end comes from the germline J gene. The sample originates from a study of T cells in women clearing cervical HPV infection. Study-level information: Controls were women whose single incident HPV16 infection cleared within 12 months without precancer or cancer. Findings and caveats of the study: Controls had more TRBV6-7 (approximately 0.16%) than cases (roughly 0.11%).

Profiled with immunoSEQ multiplex PCR; TCRdb holds only in-frame clones, not every one. This repertoire includes 20,000 to 30,000 clones. Germline V gene sequence: CDR1 SGHAT, CDR2 FQDESV (reference sequence). V was shortened by 5 bases and J by 3 bases, with 14 bases between the two germline ends. CDR3 length equals 14 residues. The sequenced material came from blood buffy coat. This TCR was sampled from a woman aged 18 to 75 with a cervical HPV16 infection that either progressed to CIN3+ or cleared (not recorded which). The rearrangement joins TRBV11-1 to TRBJ2-7, with D maybe TRBD2 (6 bases). Partial CDR3 DNA: TGTGCCAGCAGCCCCTCGGGACTGATCTACGAG. Translated, it gives CASSPSGLIYE. The entire CDR3 sequence reads CASSPSGLIYEQYF.